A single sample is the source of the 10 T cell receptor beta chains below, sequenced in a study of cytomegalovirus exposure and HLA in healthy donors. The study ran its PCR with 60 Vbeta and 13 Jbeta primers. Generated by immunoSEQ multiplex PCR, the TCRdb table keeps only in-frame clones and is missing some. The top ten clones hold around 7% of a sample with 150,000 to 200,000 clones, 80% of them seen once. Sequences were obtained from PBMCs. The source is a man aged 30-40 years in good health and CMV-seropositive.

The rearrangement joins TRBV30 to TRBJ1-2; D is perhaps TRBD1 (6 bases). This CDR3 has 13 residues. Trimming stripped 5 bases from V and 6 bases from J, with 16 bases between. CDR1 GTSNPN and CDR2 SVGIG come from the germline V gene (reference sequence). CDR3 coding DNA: TGTGCCTGGGACGGGGGGGCTCCAGATGGCTACACCTTC. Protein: CAWDGGAPDGYTF.

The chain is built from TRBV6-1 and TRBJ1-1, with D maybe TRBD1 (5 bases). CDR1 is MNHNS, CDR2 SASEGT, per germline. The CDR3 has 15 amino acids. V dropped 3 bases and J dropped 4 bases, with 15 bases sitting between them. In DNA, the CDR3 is TGTGCCAGCAGTGAGGCAGTGGCGGGGACCACTGAAGCTTTCTTT. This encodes CASSEAVAGTTEAFF.

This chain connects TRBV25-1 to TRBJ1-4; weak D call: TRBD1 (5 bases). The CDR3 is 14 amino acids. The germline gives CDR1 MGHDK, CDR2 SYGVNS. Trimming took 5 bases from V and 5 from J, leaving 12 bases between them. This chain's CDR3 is CASSPGVGNEKLFF. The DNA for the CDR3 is TGTGCCAGCAGTCCGGGGGTAGGAAATGAAAAACTGTTTTTT.

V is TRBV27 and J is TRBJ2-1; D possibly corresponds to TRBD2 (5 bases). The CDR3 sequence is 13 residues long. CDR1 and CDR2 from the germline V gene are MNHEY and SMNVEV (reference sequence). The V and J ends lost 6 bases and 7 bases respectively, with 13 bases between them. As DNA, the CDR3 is TGTGCCAGCAGAAAGGTCGGCGGGAATGAGCAGTTCTTC. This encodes CASRKVGGNEQFF.

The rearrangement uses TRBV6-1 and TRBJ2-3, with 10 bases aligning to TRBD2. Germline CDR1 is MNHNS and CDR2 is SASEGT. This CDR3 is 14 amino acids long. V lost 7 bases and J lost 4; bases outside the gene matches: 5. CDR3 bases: TGTGCCAGCACGGGGACTAGCGAAGCAGATACGCAGTATTTT. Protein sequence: CASTGTSEADTQYF.

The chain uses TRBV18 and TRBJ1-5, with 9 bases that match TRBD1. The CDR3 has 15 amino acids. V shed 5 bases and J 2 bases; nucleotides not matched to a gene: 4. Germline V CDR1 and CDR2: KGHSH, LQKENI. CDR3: CASSEGTGRNQPQHF. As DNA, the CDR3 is TGTGCCAGCTCAGAAGGGACAGGGCGCAATCAGCCCCAGCATTTT.

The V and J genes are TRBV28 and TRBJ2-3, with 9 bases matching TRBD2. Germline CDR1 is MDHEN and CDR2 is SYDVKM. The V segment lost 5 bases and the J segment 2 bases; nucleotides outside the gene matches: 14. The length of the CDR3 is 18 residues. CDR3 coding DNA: TGTGCCAGCAGTCCTGTGGGGGGGCGGGAGGGATTCACAGATACGCAGTATTTT. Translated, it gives CASSPVGGREGFTDTQYF.

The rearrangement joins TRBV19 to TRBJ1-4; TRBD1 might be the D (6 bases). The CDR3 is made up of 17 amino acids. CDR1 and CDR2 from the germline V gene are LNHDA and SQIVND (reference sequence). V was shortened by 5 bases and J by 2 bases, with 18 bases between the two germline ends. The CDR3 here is CASSHNRVRGTNEKLFF. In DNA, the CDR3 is TGTGCCAGTAGTCACAACAGGGTCCGTGGGACTAATGAAAAACTGTTTTTT.

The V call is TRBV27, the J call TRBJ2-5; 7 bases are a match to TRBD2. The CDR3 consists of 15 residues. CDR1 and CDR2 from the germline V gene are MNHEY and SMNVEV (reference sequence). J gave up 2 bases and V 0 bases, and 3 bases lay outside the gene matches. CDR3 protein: CASSLSGGAQETQYF. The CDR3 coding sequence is TGTGCCAGCAGTTTATCGGGAGGGGCACAAGAGACCCAGTACTTC.

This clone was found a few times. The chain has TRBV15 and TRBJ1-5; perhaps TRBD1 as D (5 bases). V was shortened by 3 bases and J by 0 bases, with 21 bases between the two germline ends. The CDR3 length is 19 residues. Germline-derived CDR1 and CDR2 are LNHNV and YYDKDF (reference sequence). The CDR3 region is CATSSQGPAEVYSNQPQHF. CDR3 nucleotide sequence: TGTGCCACCAGCAGCCAGGGTCCGGCAGAAGTTTATAGCAATCAGCCCCAGCATTTT.